These 30 T cell receptor beta chains were sequenced from one sample in a study of blood T cell repertoires in COVID-19. Using immunoSEQ multiplex PCR, the repertoire was profiled, and TCRdb retains in-frame clones only, with some absent. The sample gives 150,000 to 160,000 clones, about 73% of which show up once; around 1.7% is in the top ten. Sequencing was carried out using peripheral blood. The receptors stem from a man at least 80 years old with acute or convalescent COVID-19.

The chain couples TRBV30 to TRBJ1-2, with TRBD1 identical over 7 bases. The V and J ends lost 5 bases and 6 bases, in that order; junction bases with no gene match: 3. Germline assignment: CDR1 GTSNPN and CDR2 SVGIG (reference sequence). The CDR3 covers 11 residues. The DNA for the CDR3 is TGTGCCTGGGACAGGGCGGATGGCTACACCTTC. Translation gives CAWDRADGYTF.

V and J are TRBV7-2 and TRBJ1-2; 9 nucleotides agree with TRBD1. Per germline, CDR1 SGHTA and CDR2 FQGNSA. The V gene end was trimmed by 5 bases and the J gene end by 5 bases; junction bases not matched to a gene: 6. The CDR3 is 14 residues long. Here the CDR3 reads CASSPTGGTYGYTF. The CDR3 nucleotides read TGTGCCAGCAGCCCCACAGGGGGCACGTATGGCTACACCTTC.

The rearrangement uses TRBV6-5 and TRBJ1-3; 7 nucleotides match TRBD1. In germline, CDR1 is MNHEY, CDR2 SVGAGI. Trimming cost V 7 bases and J 4 bases; bases outside gene matches: 10. CDR3 size: 15 residues. The CDR3 reads CASKATGVFGNTIYF. The CDR3 DNA reads TGTGCCAGCAAAGCCACAGGGGTATTCGGAAACACCATATATTTT.

This chain joins TRBV29-1 and TRBJ1-2, with TRBD1 identical over 9 bases. The germline V gene has CDR1 SQVTM and CDR2 ANQGSEA. With V trimmed by 6 bases and J by 8 bases, 13 bases remained unmatched. The CDR3 runs 14 residues. The CDR3 bases are TGCAGCGTCGCTCTTGTGGGACAGGGTTTGGGCTACACCTTC. Translated, it gives CSVALVGQGLGYTF.

The chain couples TRBV7-9 to TRBJ1-5; 9 positions agree with TRBD1. J gave up 6 bases and V 0 bases, and 3 bases lay outside the gene matches. The CDR3 loop spans 15 amino acids. Germline V gives CDR1 SEHNR, CDR2 FQNEAQ (reference sequence). The DNA for the CDR3 is TGTGCCAGCAGCTTAGCGGGACAGGGTGGTCAGCCCCAGCATTTT. Protein: CASSLAGQGGQPQHF.

This clone was seen just once. The rearrangement joins TRBV28 to TRBJ1-1; the D is unclear. The CDR3 has 12 amino acids. V was trimmed by 2 bases and J by 9 bases, leaving 10 bases between them. Germline-derived CDR1 and CDR2 are MDHEN and SYDVKM. The CDR3 loop reads CASSLARAQAFF. CDR3 nucleotide sequence: TGTGCCAGCAGTTTAGCGCGGGCCCAAGCTTTCTTT.

This chain joins TRBV9 and TRBJ2-5, with 7 positions matching TRBD2. Germline-derived CDR1 and CDR2 are SGDLS and YYNGEE. V trimming: 1 base; J trimming: 0 bases; junction bases outside the gene matches: 3. The CDR3 totals 15 residues. The CDR3 nucleotides read TGTGCCAGCAGCGTACACGGACTAGACCAAGAGACCCAGTACTTC. Its translation: CASSVHGLDQETQYF.

The V call is TRBV5-1, the J call TRBJ1-2; TRBD1 matches at 8 bases. CDR1 and CDR2 (germline): SGHRS, YFSETQ. Trimming at V came to 0 bases and at J to 8 bases, leaving 9 bases not matched to a gene. The CDR3 loop spans 15 amino acids. The CDR3 coding sequence is TGCGCCAGCAGCTTGGCCAGAGGACAGGGTACCGGCTACACCTTC. It encodes CASSLARGQGTGYTF.

The CDR3 coding sequence is TGTGCCACCAGCAGAGTGACAGCCGCTGGTGGCTACACCTTC. It codes for CATSRVTAAGGYTF. This chain links TRBV15 with TRBJ1-2; possible D gene TRBD1, 5 bases. Trimming stripped 1 base from V and 7 bases from J, with 13 bases between. Germline CDR1 and CDR2: LNHNV and YYDKDF (reference sequence). The CDR3 is 14 amino acids.

The CDR3 bases are TGTGCCAGCAACGGACTAGCCAGCAATGAGCAGTTCTTC. This translates into CASNGLASNEQFF. The chain carries TRBV6-5 and TRBJ2-1; 8 bases line up with TRBD2. Germline trimming cut 7 bases from V and 6 bases from J; bases unmatched to any gene: 5. CDR3 size: 13 residues. Germline CDR1 and CDR2: MNHEY and SVGAGI.

The chain has TRBV6-1 and TRBJ2-1; tentatively, D is TRBD2 (6 bases). Trimming removed 4 bases at V and 1 base at J, with 14 bases between. The germline gives CDR1 MNHNS, CDR2 SASEGT. The CDR3 runs to 16 residues. The CDR3, as DNA: TGTGCCAGCAGTGTGGGTTTGGGGGGTTCCTACAATGAGCAGTTCTTC. It yields the protein CASSVGLGGSYNEQFF.

This chain uses TRBV20-1 with TRBJ2-1; D could derive from TRBD1 or TRBD2 (5 bases each). The CDR3 is 15 amino acids. CDR1 is DFQATT and CDR2 is SNEGSKA in the germline V gene (reference sequence). The V end was cut by 3 bases, the J end by 6 bases, with 18 bases between. CDR3 in DNA: TGCAGTGCTAGTGGGACGCCCGGGAAGGTCAATGAGCAGTTCTTC. Translated: CSASGTPGKVNEQFF.

The chain carries TRBV5-4 and TRBJ2-2, with a tentative D call TRBD1 (6 bases). The CDR3 length is 14 residues. Germline V gives CDR1 SGHNT, CDR2 YYREEE (reference sequence). The V gene lost 2 bases and the J gene lost 7 bases, with 12 bases spanning the gap. Here the CDR3 DNA reads TGTGCCAGCAGCTTCGGCAGGGGTAGCGGGGAGCTGTTTTTT. Translating it yields CASSFGRGSGELFF.

This clone appeared once. The CDR3 sequence: CSVVGQGEPEAFF. The CDR3 region has the DNA TGCAGCGTTGTTGGACAGGGGGAGCCTGAAGCTTTCTTT. This chain uses TRBV29-1 with TRBJ1-1; 10 positions agree with TRBD1. Germline V lookup: CDR1 SQVTM, CDR2 ANQGSEA. This CDR3 comprises 13 residues. V was clipped by 4 bases and J by 6 bases; unmatched bases: 5. The whole variable domain, filled in from reference TRBV29-1 and TRBJ1-1, reads SAVISQKPSRDICQRGTSLTIQCQVDSQVTMMFWYRQQPGQSLTLIATANQGSEATYESGFVIDKFPISRPNLTFSTLTVSNMSPEDSSIYLCSVVGQGEPEAFFGQGTRLTVV.

This clone was observed a single time. This chain uses TRBV2 with TRBJ2-1, with TRBD2 matching 12 bases. The length of the CDR3 is 15 residues. V lost 7 bases and J lost 5; bases outside the gene matches: 6. The germline V gene has CDR1 SNHLY and CDR2 FYNNEI. In DNA form, the CDR3 reads TGTGCCAGCACCGGACGGACTAGCGGGGACAATGAGCAGTTCTTC. Translated: CASTGRTSGDNEQFF. The complete variable domain, with remaining parts taken from reference TRBV2 and TRBJ2-1, reads EPEVTQTPSHQVTQMGQEVILRCVPISNHLYFYWYRQILGQKVEFLVSFYNNEISEKSEIFDDQFSVERPDGSNFTLKIRSTKLEDSAMYFCASTGRTSGDNEQFFGPGTRLTVL.

The chain links TRBV7-2 to TRBJ2-5; tentative D call: TRBD1 (5 bases). V lost 2 bases to trimming and J lost 7 bases, with 14 bases between them. Per germline, CDR1 SGHTA and CDR2 FQGNSA. This CDR3 spans 14 amino acids. The CDR3 DNA reads TGTGCCAGCAGCTTAAACGGGCAGGGTGGGACCCAGTACTTC. Amino acid sequence: CASSLNGQGGTQYF.

This clone was seen a handful of times. The J gene is TRBJ1-4, the V gene TRBV28; TRBD1 aligns across 9 bases. This CDR3 contains 15 residues. Germline assignment: CDR1 MDHEN and CDR2 SYDVKM. The junction had 11 bases not matched to a gene; V was cut back by 4 bases and J by 11 bases. The CDR3 here is CASSSQGAGVWKLFF. The CDR3 DNA sequence: TGTGCCAGCAGTTCACAGGGGGCCGGGGTTTGGAAACTGTTTTTT.

This rearrangement joins TRBV10-3 to TRBJ2-3; a weak D match, TRBD1 (5 bases). The CDR3 contains 15 residues. Trimming removed 4 bases at V and 6 bases at J, with 17 bases between. CDR1 and CDR2 from the germline V gene are ENHRY and SYGVKD. CDR3 residues: CAISGQLGGSDTQYF. As DNA, the CDR3 is TGTGCCATCAGTGGACAGCTGGGTGGGTCCGATACGCAGTATTTT.

J is TRBJ1-3 and V is TRBV7-6, with D perhaps TRBD1 (6 bases). Trimming cost V 4 bases and J 0 bases, with 16 bases left between them. CDR3 size: 17 residues. Per germline, CDR1 SGHVS and CDR2 FNYEAQ. The CDR3: CASSSRQALDSGNTIYF. The CDR3, as DNA: TGTGCCAGCAGCTCCAGACAGGCCTTAGACTCTGGAAACACCATATATTTT.

This chain connects TRBV6-6 to TRBJ2-7; 7 bases are shared with TRBD1. The CDR3 is made up of 16 amino acids. Germline-derived CDR1 and CDR2 are MNHNY and SVGAGI (reference sequence). Trimming removed 2 bases from V and 2 bases from J; junction bases left unmatched: 9. The CDR3 DNA is TGTGCCAGCAGTTACCGACCGGGACAGTCTACCTACGAGCAGTACTTC. Translating it yields CASSYRPGQSTYEQYF.

This clone was detected only once. CDR3 nucleotides: TGTGCCAACCGGGGGGCGTTTGGCTACACCTTC. Amino acids: CANRGAFGYTF. This chain connects TRBV28 to TRBJ1-2, with D perhaps matching TRBD1 (6 bases). In germline, CDR1 is MDHEN, CDR2 SYDVKM. The ends were cut back, 10 bases at V and 7 bases at J, with 13 bases in the middle. This CDR3 has 11 residues.

This chain links TRBV7-2 with TRBJ2-3; 8 nucleotides align to TRBD2. Germline V gives CDR1 SGHTA, CDR2 FQGNSA. Losses at the gene ends were 6 bases for V and 5 bases for J; bases not matched to a gene: 7. This CDR3 spans 14 amino acids. In DNA form, the CDR3 reads TGTGCCAGCAGGAGCACGGGGGGGGAAGATACGCAGTATTTT. This gives the protein CASRSTGGEDTQYF.

The chain joins TRBV29-1 to TRBJ2-5, with D possibly being TRBD1 (6 bases). The CDR3 runs 13 residues. CDR1 SQVTM and CDR2 ANQGSEA come from the germline V gene. V lost 1 base to trimming and J lost 5 bases, with 11 bases between them. CDR3 protein: CSVEVTGLETQYF. CDR3 nucleotides: TGCAGCGTTGAAGTGACAGGCTTGGAGACCCAGTACTTC.

This chain connects TRBV5-6 to TRBJ1-1; TRBD1 agrees at 8 bases. This CDR3 has 15 residues. CDR1 and CDR2 (germline): SGHDT, YYEEEE. The CDR3 sequence: CTAGQGSFQGTEAFF. CDR3 in DNA: TGTACGGCCGGACAGGGCTCATTCCAGGGGACTGAAGCTTTCTTT.

The chain employs TRBV19 and TRBJ2-5, with 10 bases matching TRBD2. Trimming cost V 7 bases and J 5 bases; bases outside gene matches: 4. The V gene's germline CDR1 is LNHDA and CDR2 SQIVND (reference sequence). The length of the CDR3 is 13 residues. CDR3 coding DNA: TGTGCCAGTAAAGCGGGGGGGCGCGAGACCCAGTACTTC. Encoded protein: CASKAGGRETQYF.

The CDR3 DNA is TGTGCCTGGAGACCGGGACACTCCTATAATTCACCCCTCCACTTT. Its protein product is CAWRPGHSYNSPLHF. This chain uses TRBV30 with TRBJ1-6; maybe TRBD1 (6 bases). Germline V gives CDR1 GTSNPN, CDR2 SVGIG (reference sequence). This CDR3 is 15 amino acids long. V gave up 3 bases and J gave up 0 bases, with 9 bases separating them.

This clone was counted only a few times. As DNA, the CDR3 is TGTGCCAGCAGTTACTCGAAGTTGCTAGGCGTAGCTTTCTTT. Translating gives CASSYSKLLGVAFF. The J gene is TRBJ1-1, the V gene TRBV6-5; D ambiguous. The ends were cut back, 0 bases at V and 10 bases at J, with 15 bases in the middle. CDR3 length: 14 amino acids. Germline CDR1 MNHEY, CDR2 SVGAGI.

This chain joins TRBV7-2 and TRBJ2-5, with 7 bases aligning to TRBD1. Unmatched junction bases numbered 10, after V lost 5 bases and J lost 1 base. CDR1 and CDR2 from the germline V gene are SGHTA and FQGNSA. The CDR3 runs to 16 residues. The DNA for the CDR3 is TGTGCCAGCAGCCTTAACAGGGGTCGGGGCCAAGAGACCCAGTACTTC. Translating gives CASSLNRGRGQETQYF.

The chain links TRBV13 to TRBJ2-1, with 11 bases aligning to TRBD2. Per germline, CDR1 PRHDT and CDR2 FYEKMQ (reference sequence). CDR3 size: 18 residues. V lost 5 bases and J lost 4; bases outside the gene matches: 13. CDR3 protein: CASSTGLVAGGIYNEQFF. CDR3 coding DNA: TGTGCCAGCAGCACTGGCCTCGTAGCGGGGGGGATATACAATGAGCAGTTCTTC.

V usage is TRBV5-4 and J usage is TRBJ1-6; D is uncertain. The germline CDR1 and CDR2 sequences are SGHNT and YYREEE (reference sequence). The germline V and J ends were trimmed by 1 base and 8 bases, with 10 bases remaining between them. CDR3 length equals 14 residues. This CDR3 reads CASSLTKSDSPLHF. For the CDR3, the DNA is TGTGCCAGCAGCTTGACAAAGTCTGATTCACCCCTCCACTTT.